Reported below is one T cell receptor beta chain. As yet, its antigen is unknown. This may be a read error, as it is one base from a much larger clone. The CDR3 covers 15 residues. CDR1 SGHVS and CDR2 FQNEAQ come from the germline V gene. The data derive from a study of T-cell memory formation after mild COVID-19. Turning to the study itself: Largely donor-specific TCR clusters were found. Whole-study results and caveats: Clones contracting day 15 to 85 were balanced CD4/CD8; later expanders leaned CD4+. That cross-reactive memory joined was suggested by some responding clones appearing in pre-infection memory. Those CD4+ clones that contracted were mainly in CM and EM (CD8+ ones in EMRA).

TCRdb re-called the 5' RACE reads with MiXCR, one entry per CDR3 protein. The sample holds 390,000 or so distinct CDR3 sequences, around a sixth seen once. Sequenced material: PBMCs or a T cell subset sorted from them (not recorded which). The chain joins TRBV7-8 to TRBJ2-5, with D tentatively TRBD2 (6 bases). The clonotype was recovered from a young man who had mild COVID-19 (a few samples of this study predate the infection). Cell type and time point are not known. This CDR3 reads CSSSRRAGRKETQYF. CDR3 in DNA: TGTTCCAGCAGCCGGAGGGCAGGGCGGAAAGAGACCCAGTACTTC.